The present T cell receptor (beta chain) was sequenced within a study of early T cells in non-severe SARS-CoV-2 infection. Study-level information: The sequenced material was bulk RNA from unsorted whole blood, and its chains were unpaired. Findings and caveats of the study: There was a bias toward anti-spike CD8 responses in VDJdb matching, which missed private and CD4 specificities.

The CDR3 consists of 17 residues. Germline CDR1 and CDR2: SGHVS and FQNEAQ. Germline trimming cut 5 bases from V and 5 bases from J; bases unmatched to any gene: 17. Concerning this clonotype itself: Its specificity is not known.

Tagging with unique molecular identifiers was applied to individual cDNA molecules. TCRdb ran MiXCR on the 5' RACE reads and lists one entry per CDR3 protein. The sample gives some 24,000 distinct CDR3 sequences, around 4% of which show up once; approximately 14% is in the top ten. The chain has TRBV7-8 and TRBJ2-5; 7 bases match TRBD1. This receptor was identified in an adult who was a healthcare worker with PCR-confirmed SARS-CoV-2 infection or an uninfected control (not recorded which). Sequencing input: whole blood. As DNA, the CDR3 is TGTGCCAGCAGCCCAACCGACTCCGCCTACAGGGGTGAGACCCAGTACTTC. It specifies CASSPTDSAYRGETQYF.